Presented here are 28 T cell receptor beta chains from one specimen sequenced in a study of shared clonotypes between healthy human individuals. The method was immunoSEQ multiplex PCR; TCRdb's version includes in-frame clones alone and lacks a portion of them. The data hold more than 2,000,000 clones, with roughly nine tenths observed a single time. Input material: naive CD4+ T cells sorted from blood. Indicated subset: CD45RA+ positively selected. The receptor set was obtained from a man aged 18 to 35 in good health.

The V call is TRBV11-2, the J call TRBJ2-7; possible D gene TRBD2, 6 bases. In germline, CDR1 is SGHAT, CDR2 FQNNGV. Trimming took off 4 bases at V and 3 bases at J, with 13 bases between the two ends. There are 14 residues in the CDR3. The CDR3 bases are TGTGCCAGCAGCTATCCGGGACTCTACTACGAGCAGTACTTC. Translation gives CASSYPGLYYEQYF.

The gene calls are TRBV18 and TRBJ2-3; 7 bases match TRBD2. The CDR3 has 15 residues. CDR1 and CDR2 from the germline V gene are KGHSH and LQKENI. V lost 2 bases to trimming and J lost 3 bases; unmatched junction nucleotides: 5. This chain's CDR3 is CASSPNGRRTDTQYF. CDR3 DNA sequence: TGTGCCAGCTCACCAAACGGGAGGAGGACAGATACGCAGTATTTT.

This chain joins TRBV10-3 and TRBJ1-3; D is unclear. V was cut by 7 bases and J by 4 bases, with 14 bases left in between. This CDR3 region has 14 residues. Germline-derived CDR1 and CDR2 are ENHRY and SYGVKD. CDR3 sequence: CAITVAPSGNTIYF. The CDR3 DNA sequence: TGTGCCATCACCGTAGCCCCCTCCGGAAACACCATATATTTT.

This sequence joins TRBV9 and TRBJ1-5; a weak D match, TRBD1 (6 bases). Germline V gives CDR1 SGDLS, CDR2 YYNGEE. This CDR3 has 14 residues. The V end was cut by 2 bases, the J end by 7 bases, with 13 bases between. The CDR3 bases are TGTGCCAGCAGCGTCGGGCAGGGGAGACAGCCCCAGCATTTT. It specifies CASSVGQGRQPQHF.

The gene calls are TRBV5-6 and TRBJ1-2; 11 nucleotides line up with TRBD1. This CDR3 region has 15 residues. Germline V gene data show CDR1 as SGHDT and CDR2 as YYEEEE. The ends lost 0 bases at V and 7 bases at J; junction bases unmatched: 5. The DNA for the CDR3 is TGTGCCAGCAGCTTGGGTAGGGACAGGGGGTTTGGCTACACCTTC. This gives the protein CASSLGRDRGFGYTF.

DNA for the CDR3: TGTGCCAGTAGTCTCCAACAGGGGCTCCCCTATGGCTACACCTTC. Its protein is CASSLQQGLPYGYTF. This rearrangement joins TRBV19 to TRBJ1-2; TRBD1 matches at 7 bases. Germline CDR1 reads LNHDA; CDR2 reads SQIVND (reference sequence). V was clipped by 5 bases and J by 4 bases; unmatched bases: 10. The CDR3 covers 15 residues.

J is TRBJ1-5 and V is TRBV10-3, with D possibly TRBD1 on 6 matching bases. CDR1 and CDR2 (germline): ENHRY, SYGVKD. Trimming stripped 4 bases from V and 3 bases from J, with 10 bases between. This CDR3 has 14 amino acids. The CDR3 is CAISATGDNQPQHF. DNA for the CDR3: TGTGCCATCAGTGCGACAGGAGACAATCAGCCCCAGCATTTT.

The chain carries TRBV10-2 and TRBJ1-2; TRBD1 matches at 10 bases. CDR1 WSHSY and CDR2 SAAADI come from the germline V gene. V dropped 11 bases and J dropped 6; count of bases not matched to a gene: 15. The CDR3 loop spans 15 amino acids. As DNA, the CDR3 is TGCGCCTTCCTATCACCGGGACAGGGGAGCCATGGCTACACCTTC. Its protein is CAFLSPGQGSHGYTF.

A word on this clone: Other nucleotide sequences from this sample produce the same CDR3. J is TRBJ1-1 and V is TRBV5-1; D might be TRBD1 (5 bases). With 0 bases removed from V and 0 bases from J, the gap between germline ends came to 6 bases. CDR3 length equals 14 residues. CDR1 is SGHRS, CDR2 YFSETQ, per germline. The CDR3 is CASSLDRMNTEAFF. The CDR3 bases are TGCGCCAGCAGCTTGGACAGGATGAACACTGAAGCTTTCTTT.

With respect to this clone: The same CDR3 also results from other DNA sequences found in this sample. This rearrangement joins TRBV5-1 to TRBJ2-5; 8 nucleotides match TRBD1. Losses at the gene ends were 0 bases for V and 5 bases for J; bases not matched to a gene: 3. The CDR3 covers 14 residues. Germline V gene sequence: CDR1 SGHRS, CDR2 YFSETQ. The CDR3 spells CASSLGQGAETQYF. CDR3 coding DNA: TGCGCCAGCAGCTTGGGGCAGGGGGCGGAGACCCAGTACTTC.

V usage is TRBV20-1 and J usage is TRBJ2-3; D is ambiguous. CDR3 length equals 10 residues. Germline V CDR1 and CDR2: DFQATT, SNEGSKA (reference sequence). The germline V and J ends were trimmed by 7 bases and 6 bases, with 8 bases remaining between them. As DNA, the CDR3 is TGCAGTGTCGCGACCGATACGCAGTATTTT. Amino acid sequence: CSVATDTQYF.

This chain links TRBV19 with TRBJ2-7; D tentatively reads TRBD1 or TRBD2 (5 bases each). V lost 4 bases to trimming and J lost 0 bases, with 13 bases between them. In germline, CDR1 is LNHDA, CDR2 SQIVND (reference sequence). CDR3 length equals 15 residues. Here the CDR3 DNA reads TGTGCCAGTAGTAAAGTTTGGGGGAGCTCCTACGAGCAGTACTTC. Amino acids: CASSKVWGSSYEQYF.

The V call is TRBV7-2, the J call TRBJ1-3; D might be TRBD1 (5 bases). The germline CDR1 and CDR2 sequences are SGHTA and FQGNSA. The germline V and J ends were trimmed by 3 bases and 0 bases, with 9 bases remaining between them. The CDR3 is 15 amino acids. The CDR3 sequence: CASSFLGGSGNTIYF. The CDR3 region has the DNA TGTGCCAGCAGCTTTCTGGGGGGCTCTGGAAACACCATATATTTT.

The V gene is TRBV7-2, the J gene TRBJ1-5; maybe TRBD1 (5 bases). This CDR3 is built from 15 residues. Germline lookup yields CDR1 SGHTA and CDR2 FQGNSA. Trimming shortened V by 1 base and J by 4 bases, and 11 bases separated the two germline ends. CDR3 in amino acids: CASSLEVGENQPQHF. CDR3 nucleotide sequence: TGTGCCAGCAGCTTAGAAGTAGGGGAAAATCAGCCCCAGCATTTT.

The V call is TRBV7-2, the J call TRBJ2-1, with D perhaps given as TRBD1 or TRBD2 (6 bases each). CDR3 length equals 12 residues. Trimming pared 5 bases from V and 8 bases from J, leaving 10 bases between. Germline V gene data show CDR1 as SGHTA and CDR2 as FQGNSA. The CDR3 coding sequence is TGTGCCAGCAGCCGAGGGGGGTATGAGCAGTTCTTC. Its translation is CASSRGGYEQFF. The whole variable domain, filled in from reference TRBV7-2 and TRBJ2-1, reads GAGVSQSPSNKVTEKGKDVELRCDPISGHTALYWYRQSLGQGLEFLIYFQGNSAPDKSGLPSDRFSAERTGGSVSTLTIQRTQQEDSAVYLCASSRGGYEQFFGPGTRLTVL.

The rearrangement uses TRBV11-2 and TRBJ2-3, with D perhaps matching TRBD1 or TRBD2 (6 bases each). V was cut by 6 bases and J by 3 bases, with 19 bases left in between. From germline, CDR1 is SGHAT and CDR2 FQNNGV. This CDR3 is 16 amino acids long. CDR3 in amino acids: CASSLTGADGTDTQYF. DNA of the CDR3: TGTGCCAGCAGTCTTACGGGGGCCGATGGAACAGATACGCAGTATTTT.

The chain recombines TRBV5-5 with TRBJ1-6; weak D call: TRBD1 (6 bases). CDR1 and CDR2 from the germline V gene are SGHKS and YYEKEE (reference sequence). This CDR3 spans 15 amino acids. Between the trimmed V and J ends, which lost 0 bases and 7 bases, there was a span of 11 bases. The CDR3 nucleotides read TGTGCCAGCAGCTTGGCTCCAGGGGAAAATTCACCCCTCCACTTT. It encodes CASSLAPGENSPLHF. Filled out from reference TRBV5-5 and TRBJ1-6, the complete variable domain reads DAGVTQSPTHLIKTRGQQVTLRCSPISGHKSVSWYQQVLGQGPQFIFQYYEKEERGRGNFPDRFSARQFPNYSSELNVNALLLGDSALYLCASSLAPGENSPLHFGNGTRLTVT.

V and J are TRBV19 and TRBJ1-3; tentatively, D is TRBD1 (5 bases). The CDR3 sequence is 15 residues long. Germline V gene lookup returns CDR1 LNHDA and CDR2 SQIVND (reference sequence). The V end lost 5 bases, the J end lost 5 bases, and 16 bases lay between the germline ends. The CDR3, as DNA: TGTGCCAGTAGTTCGGAACCGGGACGGAGAAACACCATATATTTT. Translation gives CASSSEPGRRNTIYF.

In the case of this clone: The junction departs from germline at one end; a sequencing error may be responsible. The identical CDR3 is also encoded by other nucleotide sequences in the sample. DNA for the CDR3: TGTGCCAGCTGCACAGGGGGCTGGGGTTATAATTCACCTCTCCACTTT. It codes for CASCTGGWGYNSPLHF. The chain has TRBV28 and TRBJ1-6; TRBD1 matches at 9 bases. The CDR3 extends over 16 amino acids. Germline CDR1 MDHEN, CDR2 SYDVKM. Full variable domain (outside the CDR3, taken from reference TRBV28 and TRBJ1-6): DVKVTQSSRYLVKRTGEKVFLECVQDMDHENMFWYRQDPGLGLRLIYFSYDVKMKEKGDIPEGYSVSREKKERFSLILESASTNQTSMYLCASCTGGWGYNSPLHFGNGTRLTVT.

This clone came up a few times. Other DNA sequences from this sample encode an identical CDR3 as well. This chain links TRBV27 with TRBJ1-2; 7 bases are a match to TRBD1. CDR1 and CDR2 from the germline V gene are MNHEY and SMNVEV (reference sequence). V lost 6 bases to trimming and J lost 2 bases; unmatched junction nucleotides: 3. The CDR3 runs to 13 residues. DNA of the CDR3: TGTGCCAGCAGCCCGGACAGGAACTATGGCTACACCTTC. Amino acid sequence: CASSPDRNYGYTF.

This chain links TRBV6-4 with TRBJ2-3, with D unclear. The CDR3 has 12 residues. CDR1 and CDR2 (germline): MRHNA, SNTAGT. The V and J ends lost 5 bases and 0 bases respectively, with 3 bases between them. Written as DNA, the CDR3 is TGTGCCAGCAGTTCTAGCACAGATACGCAGTATTTT. It codes for CASSSSTDTQYF.

V is TRBV19 and J is TRBJ2-5; possibly TRBD2 for D (6 bases). The CDR3 totals 16 residues. Germline values: CDR1 LNHDA, CDR2 SQIVND (reference sequence). V gave up 1 base and J gave up 5 bases, with 17 bases separating them. The chain's CDR3 is CASSIAFGGAGETQYF. DNA for the CDR3: TGTGCCAGTAGTATAGCTTTCGGGGGAGCCGGGGAGACCCAGTACTTC.

This chain joins TRBV5-1 and TRBJ2-1; 9 bases align to TRBD1. V lost 4 bases, J lost 6 bases, and 11 bases stayed unmatched. The CDR3 is 16 residues long. Germline V gene data show CDR1 as SGHRS and CDR2 as YFSETQ. This CDR3 reads CASSPRPGQGGNEQFF. CDR3 coding DNA: TGCGCCAGCAGCCCGCGACCGGGACAGGGCGGCAATGAGCAGTTCTTC.

The chain is built from TRBV5-1 and TRBJ1-1, with D unclear. Germline CDR1 is SGHRS and CDR2 is YFSETQ. V gave up 2 bases and J gave up 1 base, with 6 bases separating them. CDR3 length equals 13 residues. The CDR3 is CASSFLANTEAFF. The CDR3 coding sequence is TGCGCCAGCAGCTTTCTGGCGAACACTGAAGCTTTCTTT.

V usage is TRBV10-3 and J usage is TRBJ2-1, with D possibly matching TRBD2 (5 bases). This CDR3 has 15 amino acids. Germline CDR1 is ENHRY and CDR2 is SYGVKD. V lost 7 bases and J 0 bases, leaving 13 bases between the germline ends. The CDR3 here is CAITGELSSYNEQFF. As DNA, the CDR3 is TGTGCCATCACCGGGGAGTTGAGCTCCTACAATGAGCAGTTCTTC.

This chain uses TRBV5-1 with TRBJ1-3; 9 positions match TRBD1. Germline V gives CDR1 SGHRS, CDR2 YFSETQ. The ends lost 4 bases at V and 1 base at J; junction bases unmatched: 3. The CDR3 totals 15 residues. The CDR3 DNA reads TGCGCCAGCAGCCAAGGGACAGGGTCTGGAAACACCATATATTTT. Its protein is CASSQGTGSGNTIYF.

This clone was detected only a few times. V gene TRBV18 combines with J gene TRBJ1-2; TRBD1 might be the D (6 bases). From germline, CDR1 is KGHSH and CDR2 LQKENI. The length of the CDR3 is 13 residues. V lost 6 bases and J 4 bases, leaving 12 bases between the germline ends. The DNA for the CDR3 is TGTGCCAGCTCCCTCGACAGGACCTATGGCTACACCTTC. Translating it yields CASSLDRTYGYTF.

The chain has TRBV5-1 and TRBJ2-3; 10 positions agree with TRBD1. Germline assignment: CDR1 SGHRS and CDR2 YFSETQ. There are 15 residues in the CDR3. J lost 1 base, V lost 3 bases, and 2 bases had no gene match. The CDR3, as DNA: TGCGCCAGCAGCTGGGGGACAGGGGGCACAGATACGCAGTATTTT. Protein product: CASSWGTGGTDTQYF.